The source of this T cell receptor beta chain is a study of T cell repertoires in cytomegalovirus infection. For the study at large: Shared public TCR beta signatures pointed to both CMV infection and a matching HLA type. Findings and caveats of the study: The ex vivo response showed dominance by HLA-C-restricted CMV-specific TCR beta clonotypes. Frequencies of public TCR beta families were cumulated, and this identified carriers of CMV plus the relevant HLA.

In its sample, this clonotype was seen many times. The antigen remains undetermined. Germline values: CDR1 SGHTA, CDR2 FQGNSA. J lost 7 bases, V lost 0 bases, and 6 bases had no gene match. The CDR3 totals 14 residues. TCRdb analysed the reads with MiXCR anew, one entry per CDR3 protein. The sample records more than 150,000 distinct CDR3 sequences, approximately 30% being singletons. The TCR originated in a human donor in good health (CMV status not recorded). Some clones in this sample may be carry-over from other donors' samples. The chain has TRBV7-2 and TRBJ2-7, with 7 positions matching TRBD1. Sample: PBMCs. CDR3 DNA: TGTGCCAGCAGCTTAGCGTGGGCAGGGGGTGAGCAGTACTTC. Its translation is CASSLAWAGGEQYF.